The entry that follows covers one T cell receptor (beta chain) sequence. The antigen is undetermined. Profiling relied on immunoSEQ multiplex PCR, and the TCRdb table lists in-frame clones only, not all of them. The data contain some 95,000 clones, around 68% of them seen just once; the ten biggest clones take up around half. The record originates from a study of shared clonotypes between healthy human individuals. Study-wide findings and caveats: The authors sampled blood alone, and tissue repertoires likely differ. Naive CD4 clonotypes were shared across a handful of donors at about 5.3%.

Germline V gives CDR1 SNHLY, CDR2 FYNNEI. The CDR3 has 16 residues. Trimming cost V 8 bases and J 4 bases; bases outside gene matches: 7. The sample taken for sequencing was memory CD8+ T cells sorted from blood. Specified subset: CD45RO+ cells pooled with CCR7-negative TemRA cells. The V and J genes are TRBV2 and TRBJ2-2; 13 bases align to TRBD2. This TCR was recovered from a young man in good health. As DNA, the CDR3 is TGTGCCAGCCTACTAGCGGGAGGGTTGGTCACCGGGGAGCTGTTTTTT. Its translation is CASLLAGGLVTGELFF.